This T cell receptor (beta chain) was identified in a study of blood T cells in healthy people across ages. Overall study results and limits: Estimated diversity that came from one million T cells was considered an underestimate. Unsorted PBMCs ruled out conclusive naive versus antigen-experienced comparison. A strong correlation between TCR beta diversity and naive T cell percentage was seen. Whereas aged donors had fewer naive CD4+ cells, long-lived donors had more of them and higher diversity.

A second PCR of roughly 7 to 11 cycles used a sample-barcoded 5' primer and a J-beta primer mix. From the 5' RACE reads, TCRdb called clonotypes with MiXCR, one entry per CDR3 protein. The profile shows approximately 780,000 distinct CDR3 sequences, roughly 25% of them singletons. Turning to this clonotype: Its antigen remains unknown.

This CDR3 region has 13 residues. Germline V lookup: CDR1 MNHNS, CDR2 SASEGT. This sample was shared with a second study, whose subject was T cells of mothers and their children.

Sequencing used blood. This TCR was recovered from a boy aged 10-17 years in good health. The rearrangement links TRBV6-1 to TRBJ2-1, with D possibly matching TRBD2 (5 bases). The end of the DNA aligns better with TRBJ2-5, so the J call may be wrong. The CDR3, as DNA: TGTGCCAGCAGTGGACCGGGCCAGGAGGCCCAGTACTTC. Its translation: CASSGPGQEAQYF.